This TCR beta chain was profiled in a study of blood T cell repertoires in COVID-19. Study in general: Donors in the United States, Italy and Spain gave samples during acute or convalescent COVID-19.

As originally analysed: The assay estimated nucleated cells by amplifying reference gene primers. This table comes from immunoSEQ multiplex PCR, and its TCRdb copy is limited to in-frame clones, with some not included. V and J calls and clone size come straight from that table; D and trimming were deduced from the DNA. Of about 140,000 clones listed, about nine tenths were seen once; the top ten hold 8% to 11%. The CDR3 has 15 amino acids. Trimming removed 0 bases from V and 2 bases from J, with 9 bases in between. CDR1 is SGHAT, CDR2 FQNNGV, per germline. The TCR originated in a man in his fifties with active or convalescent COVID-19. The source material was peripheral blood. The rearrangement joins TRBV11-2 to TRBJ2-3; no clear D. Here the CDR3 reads CASSLEQLYTDTQYF. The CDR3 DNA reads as TGTGCCAGCAGCTTAGAACAGCTATACACAGATACGCAGTATTTT.